This T cell receptor (beta chain) was obtained from a study of early T cells in non-severe SARS-CoV-2 infection. Study details: With bulk RNA from unsorted whole blood as input, sequencing yielded unpaired chains. Regarding the study as a whole: Matches to VDJdb favored anti-spike CD8 responses and missed private and CD4 specificities.

V was pared by 3 bases and J by 1 base, with 7 bases between. Germline values: CDR1 KGHSH, CDR2 LQKENI. The CDR3 is made up of 14 amino acids. A few counts support this clonotype. What it binds is unknown. Attachment of unique molecular identifiers was made to individual cDNA molecules. Using its own MiXCR run on the 5' RACE reads, TCRdb lists one record per CDR3 protein. The sample contains some 100,000 distinct CDR3 sequences, about 14% of which appear only once. The TCR sequence derives from an adult who was a healthcare worker with PCR-confirmed SARS-CoV-2 infection or an uninfected control (not recorded which). J is TRBJ1-3 and V is TRBV18; D call uncertain. Sequenced input: whole blood. CDR3 amino acids: CASSPRWSGNTIYF. As DNA, the CDR3 is TGTGCCAGCTCACCGAGATGGTCTGGAAACACCATATATTTT.